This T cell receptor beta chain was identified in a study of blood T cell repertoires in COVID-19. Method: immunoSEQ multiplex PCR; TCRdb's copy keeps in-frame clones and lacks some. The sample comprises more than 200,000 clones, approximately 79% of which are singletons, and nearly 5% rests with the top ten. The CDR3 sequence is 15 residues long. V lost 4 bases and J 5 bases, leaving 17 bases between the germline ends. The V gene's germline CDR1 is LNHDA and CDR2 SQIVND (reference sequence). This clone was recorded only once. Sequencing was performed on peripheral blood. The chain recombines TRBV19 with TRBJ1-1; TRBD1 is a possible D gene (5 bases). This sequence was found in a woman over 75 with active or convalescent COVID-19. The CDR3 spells CASSTTGGMYTEAFF. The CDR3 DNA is TGTGCCAGTAGTACAACGGGGGGGATGTATACTGAAGCTTTCTTT. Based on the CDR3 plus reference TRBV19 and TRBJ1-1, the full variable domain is DGGITQSPKYLFRKEGQNVTLSCEQNLNHDAMYWYRQDPGQGLRLIYYSQIVNDFQKGDIAEGYSVSREKKESFPLTVTSAQKNPTAFYLCASSTTGGMYTEAFFGQGTRLTVV.